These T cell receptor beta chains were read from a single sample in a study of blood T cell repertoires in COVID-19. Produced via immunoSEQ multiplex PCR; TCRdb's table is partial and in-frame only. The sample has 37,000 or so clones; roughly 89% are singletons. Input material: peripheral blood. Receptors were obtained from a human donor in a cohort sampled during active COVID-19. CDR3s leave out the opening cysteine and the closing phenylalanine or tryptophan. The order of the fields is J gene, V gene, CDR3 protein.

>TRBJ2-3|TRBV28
ASSRRRLAGVGDTQY
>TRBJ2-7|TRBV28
ASSTSGRLHEQY
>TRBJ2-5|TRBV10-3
AISGVRGRETQY
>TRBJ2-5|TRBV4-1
ASSRGQQETQY
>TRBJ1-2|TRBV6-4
ASKGDREDYGYT
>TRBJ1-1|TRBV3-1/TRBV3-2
ASSQGYRGTEAF
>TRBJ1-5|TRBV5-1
ASSLAGGFFQPQH
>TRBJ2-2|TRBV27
ASFRGRGTGELF
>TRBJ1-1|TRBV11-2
ASSLGRGMNTEAF
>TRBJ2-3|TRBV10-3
ATLPGQGATDTQY
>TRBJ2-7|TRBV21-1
ASSKVLNYEQY
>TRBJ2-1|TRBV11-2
ASSLVQLARSYNEQF
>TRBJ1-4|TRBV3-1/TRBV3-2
ASSQRGTNEKLF
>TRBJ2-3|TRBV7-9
ASSGGLAERADTQY
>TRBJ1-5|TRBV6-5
ASSPFGQSNQPQH
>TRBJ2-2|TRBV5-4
ASSLIGMNTGELF
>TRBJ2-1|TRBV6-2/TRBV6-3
ASSQAGTGGGEQF
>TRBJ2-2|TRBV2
ASSVQGLNTGELF
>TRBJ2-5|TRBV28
ASSRDRRKETQY
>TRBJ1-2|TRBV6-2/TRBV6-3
ASSFSPDRGHGYT
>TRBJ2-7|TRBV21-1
ASSKGERWSGRDSYEQY
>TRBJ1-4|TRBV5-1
ASSFNGGSNEKLF
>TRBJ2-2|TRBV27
ASSPRTSYTGELF
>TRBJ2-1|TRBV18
ASSPRRASSYNEQF
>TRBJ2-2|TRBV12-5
ASGLVQGNTGELF
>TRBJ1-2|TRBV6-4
ASSQGFRYGYT
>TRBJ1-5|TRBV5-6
ASSIQGNQPQH
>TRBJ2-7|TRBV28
ASRIQSGQYEQY
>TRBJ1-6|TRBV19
ASSTGVNSPLH
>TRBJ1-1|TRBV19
ASTLGEANTEAF
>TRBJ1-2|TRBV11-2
ASSFRGKGYGYT
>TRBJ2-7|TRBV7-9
ASSLSGRNYEQY
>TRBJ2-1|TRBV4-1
ASKPSNRGDYNEQF
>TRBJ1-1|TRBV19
ASSIDGWDTEAF
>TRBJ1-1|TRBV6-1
ASSGVTGGPNTEAF
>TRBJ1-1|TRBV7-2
ASSLFGGDRGRVAF
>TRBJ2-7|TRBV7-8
ASSSDRAEQY
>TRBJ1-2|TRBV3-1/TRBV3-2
ASSLPTGLGYT